The 26 T cell receptor beta chains given below trace back to one sample, sequenced in a study of blood T cell repertoires in COVID-19. Repertoires were generated with immunoSEQ multiplex PCR, while TCRdb's copy carries only in-frame clones and drops some. The sample lists about 140,000 clones; approximately 81% were seen once. The specimen sequenced was peripheral blood. The receptors originated from a human donor with acute or convalescent COVID-19. The donor label of this sample is uncertain.

V and J are TRBV6-5 and TRBJ1-2; 9 bases fit TRBD1. Trimming at V came to 10 bases and at J to 4 bases, leaving 10 bases not matched to a gene. This CDR3 comprises 14 residues. Germline CDR1 MNHEY, CDR2 SVGAGI. The CDR3 region has the DNA TGTGCCATTTTCACGAGGACAGGGGTCTATGGCTACACCTTC. This gives the protein CAIFTRTGVYGYTF.

The chain recombines TRBV19 with TRBJ2-5, with a weak D call TRBD1 (6 bases). Germline V lookup: CDR1 LNHDA, CDR2 SQIVND (reference sequence). The CDR3 runs to 14 residues. The germline V and J ends were trimmed by 2 bases and 1 base, with 8 bases remaining between them. DNA for the CDR3: TGTGCCAGTAGTATAAAGGGGGTCCAAGAGACCCAGTACTTC. Protein: CASSIKGVQETQYF.

This clone is a singleton in its sample. The V and J genes are TRBV18 and TRBJ1-5; D is possibly TRBD1 (6 bases). Trimming removed 2 bases from V and 6 bases from J, with 17 bases in between. The germline CDR1 and CDR2 sequences are KGHSH and LQKENI. The CDR3 has 16 residues. CDR3 in amino acids: CASSPSQGGGGQPQHF. The CDR3 coding sequence is TGTGCCAGCTCACCATCACAAGGGGGTGGTGGTCAGCCCCAGCATTTT.

This clone was counted once. This chain links TRBV3-1 (or the pseudogene TRBV3-2) with TRBJ2-6, with a possible D match to TRBD1 (6 bases). Between the trimmed V and J ends, which lost 4 bases and 4 bases, there was a span of 11 bases. CDR1 and CDR2 from the germline V gene are LGHDT and YNNKEL (reference sequence). This CDR3 contains 15 residues. CDR3 sequence reads: CASSPNRAGANVLTF. The CDR3 DNA is TGTGCCAGCAGCCCGAACAGGGCCGGGGCCAACGTCCTGACTTTC.

The chain recombines TRBV9 with TRBJ2-7; 9 positions agree with TRBD2. This CDR3 is built from 15 residues. Trimming took 0 bases from V and 3 from J; bases not matched to a gene: 4. CDR1 SGDLS and CDR2 YYNGEE come from the germline V gene. Here the CDR3 reads CASSVGLAEGYEQYF. Written as DNA, the CDR3 is TGTGCCAGCAGCGTAGGACTAGCGGAAGGCTACGAGCAGTACTTC. Full variable domain (remainder filled in from reference TRBV9 and TRBJ2-7): DSGVTQTPKHLITATGQRVTLRCSPRSGDLSVYWYQQSLDQGLQFLIQYYNGEERAKGNILERFSAQQFPDLHSELNLSSLELGDSALYFCASSVGLAEGYEQYFGPGTRLTVT.

Only a few counts were recorded for this clone. The V and J genes are TRBV4-3 and TRBJ2-7; a possible D gene is TRBD2 (6 bases). The V gene lost 0 bases and the J gene lost 5 bases, with 11 bases spanning the gap. CDR1 is LGHNA and CDR2 is YSLEER in the germline V gene. The CDR3 totals 14 residues. The CDR3 nucleotides are TGCGCCAGCAGCCAAGACGCGGGACGCCACGAGCAGTACTTC. It specifies CASSQDAGRHEQYF.

The rearrangement joins TRBV5-1 to TRBJ1-1; D not resolved. V was clipped by 1 base and J by 1 base, with 5 bases between them. Germline V gene sequence: CDR1 SGHRS, CDR2 YFSETQ. The CDR3 spans 13 residues. CDR3 residues: CASSLNSNTEAFF. In DNA form, the CDR3 reads TGCGCCAGCAGCTTGAACTCGAACACTGAAGCTTTCTTT.

The V gene is TRBV19, the J gene TRBJ1-2; 7 bases agree with TRBD1. The CDR3 covers 16 residues. Germline V gene data show CDR1 as LNHDA and CDR2 as SQIVND (reference sequence). V gave up 5 bases and J gave up 0 bases; unmatched junction bases: 9. The CDR3 DNA is TGTGCCAGTAGTCCGGGACAGTATAATTCTAACTATGGCTACACCTTC. This codes for CASSPGQYNSNYGYTF.

The V and J genes are TRBV6-2 or TRBV6-3 and TRBJ1-1; D uncertain. Germline V gene lookup returns CDR1 MNHEY and CDR2 SVGEGT. The length of the CDR3 is 13 residues. Deletions cut 1 base from V and 1 base from J, with 4 bases between. The CDR3 DNA is TGTGCCAGCAGTTACTTCGGGAACACTGAAGCTTTCTTT. Translating it yields CASSYFGNTEAFF.

The chain has TRBV11-3 and TRBJ2-2, with no clear D. CDR1 and CDR2 from the germline V gene are SGHNT and YENEEA. The ends were cut back, 2 bases at V and 3 bases at J, with 13 bases in the middle. The CDR3 loop spans 16 amino acids. CDR3: CASSLRRYPDTGELFF. CDR3 nucleotides: TGTGCCAGCAGCTTACGTCGGTACCCCGACACCGGGGAGCTGTTTTTT.

In this sample, this clone turned up once. Mismatch with germline at one junction end may stem from a read error. The V call is TRBV6-5, the J call TRBJ1-1; TRBD1 might be the D (6 bases). This CDR3 is built from 14 residues. Germline V lookup: CDR1 MNHEY, CDR2 SVGAGI. In DNA, the CDR3 is TGTGCCAGCAGTTACCGAAGGCAAAAGGGACATGAGGCCTTT. It specifies CASSYRRQKGHEAF.

This clone was seen just once. The chain employs TRBV27 and TRBJ2-1, with TRBD2 matching over 7 bases. Germline assignment: CDR1 MNHEY and CDR2 SMNVEV (reference sequence). The CDR3 has 14 amino acids. Trimming cost V 6 bases and J 8 bases; bases outside gene matches: 10. The CDR3 spells CASSPRGNVYEQFF. In DNA form, the CDR3 reads TGTGCCAGCAGCCCGCGGGGGAATGTATATGAGCAGTTCTTC.

This chain connects TRBV5-1 to TRBJ1-4; D remains unclear. CDR1 and CDR2 (germline): SGHRS, YFSETQ. V dropped 2 bases and J dropped 5 bases, with 7 bases sitting between them. The CDR3 length is 13 residues. The CDR3 DNA reads TGCGCCAGCAGCTTCCAGTTAAATGAAAAACTGTTTTTT. Amino acids: CASSFQLNEKLFF.

This sequence joins TRBV19 and TRBJ1-2; D is undetermined. Germline V CDR1 and CDR2: LNHDA, SQIVND (reference sequence). V lost 2 bases to trimming and J lost 9 bases, with 22 bases between them. The CDR3 has 16 amino acids. The CDR3: CASSIPPPQVPRRYTF. The CDR3 nucleotides are TGTGCCAGTAGTATACCCCCCCCGCAGGTCCCAAGACGCTACACCTTC. The full variable domain, completed using reference TRBV19 and TRBJ1-2, is DGGITQSPKYLFRKEGQNVTLSCEQNLNHDAMYWYRQDPGQGLRLIYYSQIVNDFQKGDIAEGYSVSREKKESFPLTVTSAQKNPTAFYLCASSIPPPQVPRRYTFGSGTRLTVV.

V usage is TRBV6-2 or TRBV6-3 and J usage is TRBJ2-7; 7 positions match TRBD2. Germline V gene sequence: CDR1 MNHEY, CDR2 SVGEGT. J lost 7 bases, V lost 2 bases, and 8 bases had no gene match. This CDR3 spans 14 amino acids. CDR3 coding DNA: TGTGCCAGCAGTTACCACCGTTCGGGGGGTGAGCAGTACTTC. The encoded protein is CASSYHRSGGEQYF.

There are a few counts of this clone. The chain is built from TRBV3-1 (or the pseudogene TRBV3-2) and TRBJ1-2, with 8 bases that match TRBD1. Germline trimming cut 8 bases from V and 13 bases from J; bases unmatched to any gene: 9. The CDR3 totals 11 residues. Germline V gene lookup returns CDR1 LGHDT and CDR2 YNNKEL (reference sequence). The CDR3 reads CASPGDRRSTF. The DNA of the CDR3 is TGTGCCAGCCCCGGGGACAGGCGCTCCACCTTC.

CDR3 sequence: CASSPTGGNGQPQHF. CDR3 coding DNA: TGTGCCAGCAGTCCGACAGGGGGCAATGGTCAGCCCCAGCATTTT. The V gene is TRBV6-5, the J gene TRBJ1-5, with 10 bases aligning to TRBD1. The trim removed 5 bases at V and 6 bases at J, leaving 7 bases unmatched. CDR3 length equals 15 residues. Germline loops: CDR1 MNHEY, CDR2 SVGAGI.

The chain recombines TRBV7-2 with TRBJ2-1; 8 bases fit TRBD1. The J segment lost 2 bases and the V segment lost 1 base, leaving 1 base of the junction unmatched. This CDR3 has 15 residues. The germline CDR1 and CDR2 sequences are SGHTA and FQGNSA. CDR3 in DNA: TGTGCCAGCAGCTTAGGACAGGGGCCCTACAATGAGCAGTTCTTC. Protein product: CASSLGQGPYNEQFF.

This rearrangement joins TRBV18 to TRBJ2-7; D is perhaps TRBD2 (7 bases). Germline V gene lookup returns CDR1 KGHSH and CDR2 LQKENI. The CDR3 is made up of 13 amino acids. With 3 bases removed from V and 5 bases from J, the gap between germline ends came to 11 bases. As DNA, the CDR3 is TGTGCCAGCTCACCTCTCGGGGGGCACGAGCAGTACGTC. Its protein product is CASSPLGGHEQYV.

This chain links TRBV5-6 with TRBJ2-2; the match to TRBD2 covers 13 bases. J lost 5 bases, V lost 3 bases, and 7 bases had no gene match. The germline V gene has CDR1 SGHDT and CDR2 YYEEEE. The CDR3 runs to 17 residues. CDR3 loop: CASSYRTSGGRTGELFF. Written as DNA, the CDR3 is TGTGCCAGCAGCTACCGGACTAGCGGGGGACGGACCGGGGAGCTGTTTTTT.

The V gene is TRBV27, the J gene TRBJ2-7, with TRBD2 matching 7 bases. The ends lost 6 bases at V and 7 bases at J; junction bases unmatched: 12. The germline CDR1 and CDR2 sequences are MNHEY and SMNVEV (reference sequence). This CDR3 has 14 residues. The CDR3 coding sequence is TGTGCCAGCAGCCCCTGGGCGGGAGCGGGGGAGCAGTACGTC. Translated: CASSPWAGAGEQYV.

This chain connects TRBV3-1 (or the pseudogene TRBV3-2) to TRBJ1-1; D unresolved. CDR3 size: 14 residues. Per the germline V gene, CDR1 is LGHDT and CDR2 is YNNKEL (reference sequence). Trimming stripped 3 bases from V and 8 bases from J, with 16 bases between. CDR3 coding DNA: TGTGCCAGCAGCCATAACAGCCCGCCCGCCGAAGCTTTCTTT. As protein: CASSHNSPPAEAFF.

The V gene is TRBV10-3, the J gene TRBJ1-6; 9 bases match TRBD1. Germline CDR1 and CDR2: ENHRY and SYGVKD. This CDR3 contains 15 residues. The J segment lost 7 bases and the V segment lost 5 bases, leaving 6 bases of the junction unmatched. In DNA form, the CDR3 reads TGTGCCATCAGTTTGGGACAGGGCCTAAATTCACCCCTCCACTTT. Protein sequence: CAISLGQGLNSPLHF.

V gene TRBV6-5 combines with J gene TRBJ2-7; D gene uncertain. Trimming removed 6 bases at V and 4 bases at J, with 10 bases between. The CDR3 consists of 12 residues. Per the germline V gene, CDR1 is MNHEY and CDR2 is SVGAGI. The CDR3 DNA reads as TGTGCCAGCAGGAGCAAGTCTTACGAGCAGTACGTC. Translated: CASRSKSYEQYV.

The J gene is TRBJ1-2, the V gene TRBV29-1; D gene unclear. The CDR3 loop spans 11 amino acids. The ends were cut back, 3 bases at V and 8 bases at J, with 10 bases in the middle. The germline V gene has CDR1 SQVTM and CDR2 ANQGSEA. CDR3 protein: CSVDISGGYTF. In nucleotides, the CDR3 is TGCAGCGTTGATATTTCGGGGGGCTACACCTTC.

The chain carries TRBV4-2 and TRBJ1-5, with TRBD1 as a possible D gene (5 bases). Germline V gene data show CDR1 as LGHNA and CDR2 as YNFKEQ. This CDR3 comprises 16 residues. Trimming shortened V by 0 bases and J by 1 base, and 10 bases separated the two germline ends. The CDR3 spells CASSQEGGVSNQPQHF. For the CDR3, the DNA is TGTGCCAGCAGCCAAGAGGGAGGGGTCAGCAATCAGCCCCAGCATTTT.